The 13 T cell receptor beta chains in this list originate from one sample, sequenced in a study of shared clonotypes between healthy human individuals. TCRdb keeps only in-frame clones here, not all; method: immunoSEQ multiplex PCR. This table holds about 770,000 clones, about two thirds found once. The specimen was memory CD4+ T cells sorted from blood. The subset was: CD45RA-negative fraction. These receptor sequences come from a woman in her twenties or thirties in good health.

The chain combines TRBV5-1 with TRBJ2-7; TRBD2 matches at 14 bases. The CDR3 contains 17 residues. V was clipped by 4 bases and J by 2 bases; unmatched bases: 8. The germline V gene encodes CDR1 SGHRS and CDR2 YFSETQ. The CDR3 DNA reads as TGCGCCAGCAGCCCGGGACTAGCGGGAGCCTTCACCTACGAGCAGTACTTC. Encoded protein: CASSPGLAGAFTYEQYF.

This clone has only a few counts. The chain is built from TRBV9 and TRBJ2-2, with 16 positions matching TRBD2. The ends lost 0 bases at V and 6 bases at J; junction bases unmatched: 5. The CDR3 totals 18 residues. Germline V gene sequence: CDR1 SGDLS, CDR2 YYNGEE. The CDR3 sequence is CASSVDEGTSGRAGELFF. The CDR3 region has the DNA TGTGCCAGCAGCGTAGACGAGGGGACTAGCGGGAGGGCCGGGGAGCTGTTTTTT.

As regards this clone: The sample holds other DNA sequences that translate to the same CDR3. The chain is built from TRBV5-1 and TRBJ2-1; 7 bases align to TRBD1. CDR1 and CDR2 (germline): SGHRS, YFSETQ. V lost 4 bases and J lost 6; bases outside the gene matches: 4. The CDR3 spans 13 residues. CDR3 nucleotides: TGCGCCAGCAGCCTAGGGACAGTCAATGAGCAGTTCTTC. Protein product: CASSLGTVNEQFF.

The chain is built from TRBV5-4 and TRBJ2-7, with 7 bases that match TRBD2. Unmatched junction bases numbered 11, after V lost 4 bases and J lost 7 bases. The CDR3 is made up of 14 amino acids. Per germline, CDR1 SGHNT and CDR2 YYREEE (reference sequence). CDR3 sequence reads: CASSRSAGAGEQYF. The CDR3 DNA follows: TGTGCCAGCAGCCGCAGTGCGGGAGCGGGAGAGCAGTACTTC.

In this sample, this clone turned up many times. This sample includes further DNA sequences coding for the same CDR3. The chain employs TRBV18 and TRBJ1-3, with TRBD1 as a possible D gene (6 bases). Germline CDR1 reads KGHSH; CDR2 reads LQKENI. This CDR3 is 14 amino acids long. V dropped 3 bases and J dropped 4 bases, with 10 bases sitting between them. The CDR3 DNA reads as TGTGCCAGCTCACCGCAGGGGTCGGGAAACACCATATATTTT. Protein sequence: CASSPQGSGNTIYF.

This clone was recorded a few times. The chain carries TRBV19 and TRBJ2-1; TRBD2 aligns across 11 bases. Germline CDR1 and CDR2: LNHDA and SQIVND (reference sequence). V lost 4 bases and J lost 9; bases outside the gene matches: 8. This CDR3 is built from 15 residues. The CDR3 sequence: CASSRGTSGWSEQFF. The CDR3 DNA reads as TGTGCCAGTAGTAGAGGGACTAGCGGATGGAGTGAGCAGTTCTTC.

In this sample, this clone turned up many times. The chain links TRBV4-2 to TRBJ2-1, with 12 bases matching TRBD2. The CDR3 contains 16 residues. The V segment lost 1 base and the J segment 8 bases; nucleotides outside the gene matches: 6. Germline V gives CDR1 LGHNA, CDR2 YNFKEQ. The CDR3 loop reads CASSQGGTSGFDEQFF. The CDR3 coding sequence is TGTGCCAGCAGCCAAGGGGGGACTAGCGGGTTCGATGAGCAGTTCTTC.

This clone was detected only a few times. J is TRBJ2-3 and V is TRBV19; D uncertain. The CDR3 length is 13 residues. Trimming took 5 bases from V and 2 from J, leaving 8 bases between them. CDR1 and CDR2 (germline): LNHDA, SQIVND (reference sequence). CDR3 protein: CASSVRYTDTQYF. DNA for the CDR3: TGTGCCAGTAGTGTCCGGTACACAGATACGCAGTATTTT. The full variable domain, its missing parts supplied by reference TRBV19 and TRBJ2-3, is DGGITQSPKYLFRKEGQNVTLSCEQNLNHDAMYWYRQDPGQGLRLIYYSQIVNDFQKGDIAEGYSVSREKKESFPLTVTSAQKNPTAFYLCASSVRYTDTQYFGPGTRLTVL.

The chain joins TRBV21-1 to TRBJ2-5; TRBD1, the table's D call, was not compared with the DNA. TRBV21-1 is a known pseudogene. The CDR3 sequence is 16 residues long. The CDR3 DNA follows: TGTGCCAGCAGCAAAGGGGCTCAAAACGTACAAGAGACCCAGTACTTC. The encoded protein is CASSKGAQNVQETQYF.

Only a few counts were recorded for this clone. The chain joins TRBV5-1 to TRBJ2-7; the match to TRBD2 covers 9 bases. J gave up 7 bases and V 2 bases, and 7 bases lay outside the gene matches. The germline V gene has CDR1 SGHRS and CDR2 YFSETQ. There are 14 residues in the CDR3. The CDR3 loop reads CASSFSSGSKEQYF. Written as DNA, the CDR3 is TGCGCCAGCAGCTTTAGTAGCGGGAGTAAAGAGCAGTACTTC.

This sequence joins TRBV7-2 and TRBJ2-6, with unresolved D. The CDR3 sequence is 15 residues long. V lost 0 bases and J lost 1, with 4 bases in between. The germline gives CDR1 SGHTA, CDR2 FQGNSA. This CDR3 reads CASSLAHSGANVLTF. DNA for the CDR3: TGTGCCAGCAGCTTAGCTCATTCTGGGGCCAACGTCCTGACTTTC.

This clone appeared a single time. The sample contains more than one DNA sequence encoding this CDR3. The CDR3 reads CASSADSLSNQPQHF. CDR3 DNA sequence: TGTGCCAGCAGCGCAGACAGCCTTAGCAATCAGCCCCAGCATTTT. The chain carries TRBV7-2 and TRBJ1-5; D is perhaps TRBD1 (5 bases). Germline CDR1 SGHTA, CDR2 FQGNSA. This CDR3 contains 15 residues. V shed 5 bases and J shed 0 bases, with 11 bases lying between them.

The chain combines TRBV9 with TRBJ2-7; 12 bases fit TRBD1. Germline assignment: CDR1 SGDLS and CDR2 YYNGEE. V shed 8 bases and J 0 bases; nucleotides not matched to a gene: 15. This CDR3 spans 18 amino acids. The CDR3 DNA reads TGTGCCAGGGGATACCGGGACAGGGGGCCCCCCAACTCCTACGAGCAGTACTTC. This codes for CARGYRDRGPPNSYEQYF.